What follows are 20 T cell receptor beta chains derived from one specimen sequenced in a study of cytomegalovirus exposure and HLA in healthy donors. PCR primers comprised 60 Vbeta and 13 Jbeta primers. TCRdb keeps only in-frame clones here, not all; method: immunoSEQ multiplex PCR. Of over 90,000 clones in the sample, about 72% were seen once. The sequencing input was PBMCs. The receptors come from a woman aged 55-69 years in good health and CMV-seropositive.

The chain joins TRBV5-1 to TRBJ2-1, with a weak D call TRBD2 (6 bases). The CDR3 consists of 15 residues. Trimming removed 1 base from V and 8 bases from J, with 16 bases in between. The germline V gene encodes CDR1 SGHRS and CDR2 YFSETQ. The CDR3 DNA is TGCGCCAGCAGCTTGAGGGGAGGACCGACTCATGAGCAGTTCTTC. Translating it yields CASSLRGGPTHEQFF.

V gene TRBV6-4 combines with J gene TRBJ2-3; 12 bases match TRBD2. V gave up 4 bases and J gave up 5 bases; unmatched junction bases: 1. Germline V gene lookup returns CDR1 MRHNA and CDR2 SNTAGT. The CDR3 is 14 residues long. The CDR3 sequence is CASSAGLAGDTQYF. DNA for the CDR3: TGTGCCAGCAGTGCGGGACTAGCGGGAGATACGCAGTATTTT.

This chain joins TRBV4-1 and TRBJ1-2; no definite D call. The CDR3 extends over 13 amino acids. Per germline, CDR1 MGHRA and CDR2 YSYEKL. V was shortened by 0 bases and J by 4 bases, with 6 bases between the two germline ends. CDR3 nucleotide sequence: TGCGCCAGCAGCCAAGATATCAGCTATGGCTACACCTTC. This translates into CASSQDISYGYTF.

The V and J genes are TRBV29-1 and TRBJ2-1; 9 bases are shared with TRBD2. The length of the CDR3 is 15 residues. The V gene's germline CDR1 is SQVTM and CDR2 ANQGSEA. The J segment lost 3 bases and the V segment lost 6 bases, leaving 9 bases of the junction unmatched. The CDR3 nucleotides read TGCAGCGTGGTTTATAGCGGGAGAAACTACAATGAGCAGTTCTTC. Its translation: CSVVYSGRNYNEQFF.

V is TRBV19 and J is TRBJ1-5; D ambiguous. Trimming removed 1 base from V and 4 bases from J, with 8 bases in between. Germline CDR1 reads LNHDA; CDR2 reads SQIVND (reference sequence). CDR3 length equals 14 residues. CDR3 DNA sequence: TGTGCCAGTAGTATAGTTGGAGGTAATCAGCCCCAGCATTTT. It encodes CASSIVGGNQPQHF.

V is TRBV7-9 and J is TRBJ1-4; weak D call: TRBD1 (5 bases). Per germline, CDR1 SEHNR and CDR2 FQNEAQ (reference sequence). The CDR3 has 15 residues. Trimming removed 6 bases at V and 4 bases at J, with 15 bases between. CDR3 protein: CASRFRGGINEKLFF. The CDR3 DNA reads TGTGCCAGCAGGTTCCGGGGCGGGATTAATGAAAAACTGTTTTTT.

The gene calls are TRBV5-1 and TRBJ1-1, with unresolved D. CDR1 and CDR2 (germline): SGHRS, YFSETQ. The CDR3 runs 16 residues. V lost 4 bases and J 0 bases, leaving 16 bases between the germline ends. CDR3 region: CASSLTSPQVNTEAFF. In nucleotides, the CDR3 is TGCGCCAGCAGCCTTACCAGTCCCCAGGTGAACACTGAAGCTTTCTTT.

The rearrangement joins TRBV27 to TRBJ1-5; possible D gene TRBD1, 5 bases. Trimming left V 4 bases short and J 7 bases short, with 11 bases between. This CDR3 spans 13 amino acids. Germline assignment: CDR1 MNHEY and CDR2 SMNVEV (reference sequence). CDR3 amino acids: CASSSWRGQPQHF. In DNA form, the CDR3 reads TGTGCCAGCAGTTCTTGGAGGGGACAGCCCCAGCATTTT.

The rearrangement joins TRBV18 to TRBJ2-2, with 9 bases identical to TRBD1. This CDR3 contains 15 residues. From germline, CDR1 is KGHSH and CDR2 LQKENI. Trimming at V came to 3 bases and at J to 7 bases, leaving 6 bases not matched to a gene. CDR3 sequence reads: CASSPGTGRIGELFF. Here the CDR3 DNA reads TGTGCCAGCTCACCCGGGACAGGGAGGATCGGGGAGCTGTTTTTT.

This rearrangement joins TRBV9 to TRBJ1-5, with D possibly TRBD1 on 5 matching bases. V was trimmed by 3 bases and J by 2 bases, leaving 12 bases between them. CDR1 and CDR2 (germline): SGDLS, YYNGEE. This CDR3 is 15 amino acids long. CDR3 nucleotide sequence: TGTGCCAGCAGCGACGGACACCACGGCAATCAGCCCCAGCATTTT. Translating gives CASSDGHHGNQPQHF.

This chain links TRBV9 with TRBJ1-1; TRBD1 aligns across 7 bases. Looked up from germline, CDR1 is SGDLS and CDR2 is YYNGEE. The length of the CDR3 is 13 residues. V shed 3 bases and J 5 bases; nucleotides not matched to a gene: 4. The CDR3 sequence is CASSESQGTEAFF. CDR3 coding DNA: TGTGCCAGCAGCGAATCACAGGGGACTGAAGCTTTCTTT.

This clone has just a few counts. This chain links TRBV19 with TRBJ2-6; D remains ambiguous. The germline V gene has CDR1 LNHDA and CDR2 SQIVND (reference sequence). Trimming removed 6 bases at V and 0 bases at J, with 9 bases between. The CDR3 runs to 15 residues. The CDR3 loop reads CASSQIYSGANVLTF. CDR3 sequence (DNA): TGTGCCAGTAGCCAGATATACTCTGGGGCCAACGTCCTGACTTTC.

J is TRBJ2-7 and V is TRBV23-1, with 9 bases lining up with TRBD1. TRBV23-1 is sorted into the ORF group, with uncertain function. V lost 2 bases and J lost 3; bases outside the gene matches: 14. This CDR3 contains 18 residues. CDR3 in amino acids: CASSQILLDRGPLYEQYF. CDR3 nucleotide sequence: TGCGCCAGCAGTCAAATCCTCCTGGACAGGGGTCCTCTCTACGAGCAGTACTTC.

J is TRBJ2-1 and V is TRBV2; maybe TRBD1 (5 bases). The CDR3 loop spans 14 amino acids. CDR1 and CDR2 (germline): SNHLY, FYNNEI. Trimming took 6 bases from V and 6 from J, leaving 15 bases between them. CDR3 bases: TGTGCCAGCAGGCGGACAACCTGGGGCAATGAGCAGTTCTTC. This encodes CASRRTTWGNEQFF.

The genes are TRBV6-5 and TRBJ2-1; TRBD2 matches 7 bases. The V segment lost 5 bases and the J segment 7 bases; nucleotides outside the gene matches: 5. Germline assignment: CDR1 MNHEY and CDR2 SVGAGI. CDR3 length equals 13 residues. The CDR3 reads CASSAGVTNEQFF. CDR3 sequence (DNA): TGTGCCAGCAGTGCGGGAGTGACGAATGAGCAGTTCTTC.

V gene TRBV10-2 combines with J gene TRBJ2-7, with D perhaps matching TRBD1 (6 bases). Germline lookup yields CDR1 WSHSY and CDR2 SAAADI. This CDR3 comprises 14 residues. V gave up 2 bases and J gave up 3 bases, with 11 bases separating them. CDR3: CASSEDNRVYEQYF. CDR3 nucleotides: TGCGCCAGCAGTGAGGATAACAGGGTCTACGAGCAGTACTTC.

This clone came up a few times. V is TRBV5-6 and J is TRBJ1-1; tentatively, D is TRBD1 (6 bases). The CDR3 runs to 14 residues. In germline, CDR1 is SGHDT, CDR2 YYEEEE. The V end was cut by 3 bases, the J end by 0 bases, with 9 bases between. CDR3 in DNA: TGTGCCAGCAGCTACAGGGAGATGAACACTGAAGCTTTCTTT. This encodes CASSYREMNTEAFF.

This clone was detected a few times. This chain uses TRBV6-5 with TRBJ2-2; 8 nucleotides agree with TRBD1. Per the germline V gene, CDR1 is MNHEY and CDR2 is SVGAGI. V shed 5 bases, J shed 4 bases, and the junction held 3 bases outside the gene matches. The CDR3 loop spans 14 amino acids. This CDR3 is CASSRTGLTGELFF. DNA for the CDR3: TGTGCCAGCAGTAGGACAGGGCTCACCGGGGAGCTGTTTTTT.

The rearrangement links TRBV5-5 to TRBJ2-1; TRBD2 matches at 11 bases. Germline CDR1 and CDR2: SGHKS and YYEKEE (reference sequence). CDR3 length: 17 residues. V lost 4 bases to trimming and J lost 4 bases; unmatched junction nucleotides: 10. In DNA form, the CDR3 reads TGTGCCAGCAGCCCGAATCGTGGGACTAGCGGTTACAATGAGCAGTTCTTC. Translation gives CASSPNRGTSGYNEQFF.

In its sample, this clone is medium-sized. The chain employs TRBV11-1 and TRBJ2-5; D is possibly TRBD2 (5 bases). The length of the CDR3 is 16 residues. With 3 bases removed from V and 5 bases from J, the gap between germline ends came to 19 bases. The germline V gene has CDR1 SGHAT and CDR2 FQDESV (reference sequence). The CDR3 here is CASSFGKRGRGETQYF. The CDR3 DNA reads as TGTGCCAGCAGCTTCGGAAAGCGAGGCCGCGGGGAGACCCAGTACTTC. The whole variable domain, remainder taken from reference TRBV11-1 and TRBJ2-5, is EAEVAQSPRYKITEKSQAVAFWCDPISGHATLYWYRQILGQGPELLVQFQDESVVDDSQLPKDRFSAERLKGVDSTLKIQPAELGDSAMYLCASSFGKRGRGETQYFGPGTRLLVL.